This T cell receptor beta chain is drawn from a study of T cells after yellow fever vaccination. In its sample, this clonotype was seen a few times. TCRdb independently ran MiXCR on the 5' RACE reads; one entry per CDR3 protein. The table lists a few hundred thousand distinct CDR3 sequences, approximately 10% of them singletons, with more than 15% in the top ten. The CDR3 is 14 amino acids. The germline V gene encodes CDR1 SGDLS and CDR2 YYNGEE. With 3 bases clipped from V and 5 bases from J, the junction kept 1 base outside the gene matches. The sample consisted of PBMCs, taken on the day of the first yellow fever vaccination. This chain uses TRBV9 with TRBJ1-6, with 8 bases matching TRBD1. This receptor was obtained from a man aged 18 to 30 who received the YFV17D yellow fever vaccine. CDR3 in amino acids: CASSAGQDNSPLHF. CDR3 nucleotides: TGTGCCAGCAGCGCGGGACAGGATAATTCACCCCTCCACTTT. The full variable domain, in which reference TRBV9 and TRBJ1-6 provide the parts outside the CDR3, is DSGVTQTPKHLITATGQRVTLRCSPRSGDLSVYWYQQSLDQGLQFLIQYYNGEERAKGNILERFSAQQFPDLHSELNLSSLELGDSALYFCASSAGQDNSPLHFGNGTRLTVT.